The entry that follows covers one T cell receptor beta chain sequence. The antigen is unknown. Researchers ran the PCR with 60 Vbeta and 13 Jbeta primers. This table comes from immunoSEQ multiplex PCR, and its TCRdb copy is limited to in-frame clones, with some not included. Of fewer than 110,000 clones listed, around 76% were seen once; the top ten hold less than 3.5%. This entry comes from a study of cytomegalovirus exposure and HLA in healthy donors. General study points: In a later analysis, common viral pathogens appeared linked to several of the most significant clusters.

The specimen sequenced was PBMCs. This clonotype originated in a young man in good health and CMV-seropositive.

The CDR3: CASSRDRASYEQYF. Written as DNA, the CDR3 is TGTGCCAGCAGCCGGGACAGGGCTTCCTACGAGCAGTACTTC. The chain is built from TRBV11-3 and TRBJ2-7; the match to TRBD1 covers 9 bases. Looked up from germline, CDR1 is SGHNT and CDR2 is YENEEA. This CDR3 region has 14 residues. The junction had 3 bases not matched to a gene; V was cut back by 5 bases and J by 1 base.